One and the same sample provided the 6 T cell receptor beta chains below, sequenced in a study of human versus mouse CDR3 diversity and MHC coevolution. Profiling relied on immunoSEQ multiplex PCR, and the TCRdb table lists in-frame clones only, not all of them. The table shows about 81,000 clones, with 85% to 95% occurring only once. The source material was naive CD4+ T cells from blood. Subset: CD45RO-negative CD62L-positive naive CD4 T cells. The receptors originated from a person aged 30-69 years in good health.

This clone occurred once. The rearrangement joins TRBV12-5 to TRBJ1-1; D gene unclear. CDR3 length equals 14 residues. Germline CDR1 LGHNT, CDR2 FRNRAP. V shed 2 bases and J shed 5 bases, with 12 bases lying between them. Here the CDR3 DNA reads TGTGCTAGTGGTTTGAGTTCCACCCGGACTGAAGCTTTCTTT. The encoded protein is CASGLSSTRTEAFF. Using reference TRBV12-5 and TRBJ1-1 for the parts outside the CDR3, the full variable domain is DARVTQTPRHKVTEMGQEVTMRCQPILGHNTVFWYRQTMMQGLELLAYFRNRAPLDDSGMPKDRFSAEMPDATLATLKIQPSEPRDSAVYFCASGLSSTRTEAFFGQGTRLTVV.

The chain combines TRBV7-6 with TRBJ1-1; D might be TRBD1 (6 bases). The length of the CDR3 is 13 residues. V was trimmed by 5 bases and J by 1 base, leaving 8 bases between them. Germline V lookup: CDR1 SGHVS, CDR2 FNYEAQ. The CDR3 here is CASSKQGNTEAFF. DNA of the CDR3: TGTGCCAGCAGCAAACAGGGGAACACTGAAGCTTTCTTT.

The chain couples TRBV27 to TRBJ1-5; 12 bases fit TRBD1. J gave up 5 bases and V 3 bases, and 8 bases lay outside the gene matches. The CDR3 is made up of 17 amino acids. Germline V CDR1 and CDR2: MNHEY, SMNVEV (reference sequence). CDR3 bases: TGTGCCAGCAGTTTTATTAGTGGGACAGGGGGCTATCAGCCCCAGCATTTT. Translation: CASSFISGTGGYQPQHF.

This chain uses TRBV19 with TRBJ2-7, with a possible D match to TRBD1 (6 bases). Trimming took off 5 bases at V and 5 bases at J, with 16 bases between the two ends. The CDR3 is made up of 14 amino acids. Germline V lookup: CDR1 LNHDA, CDR2 SQIVND (reference sequence). CDR3 nucleotides: TGTGCCAGTAGTTCTCCTGGACAGTCCCACGAGCAGTACTTC. Encoded protein: CASSSPGQSHEQYF.

The chain carries TRBV30 and TRBJ2-3, with 9 nucleotides matching TRBD1. The CDR3 totals 14 residues. CDR1 GTSNPN and CDR2 SVGIG come from the germline V gene (reference sequence). With V trimmed by 5 bases and J by 3 bases, 6 bases remained unmatched. The CDR3 region is CAWDGQGMTDTQYF. The CDR3 nucleotides read TGTGCCTGGGACGGACAGGGGATGACAGATACGCAGTATTTT.

The chain's CDR3 is CASSRAEGADTQYF. CDR3 DNA sequence: TGTGCCAGCAGCCGGGCCGAGGGGGCAGATACGCAGTATTTT. The chain uses TRBV5-4 and TRBJ2-3; D perhaps matches TRBD1 (6 bases). This CDR3 is 14 amino acids long. V was cut by 4 bases and J by 4 bases, with 13 bases left in between. CDR1 is SGHNT and CDR2 is YYREEE in the germline V gene (reference sequence).